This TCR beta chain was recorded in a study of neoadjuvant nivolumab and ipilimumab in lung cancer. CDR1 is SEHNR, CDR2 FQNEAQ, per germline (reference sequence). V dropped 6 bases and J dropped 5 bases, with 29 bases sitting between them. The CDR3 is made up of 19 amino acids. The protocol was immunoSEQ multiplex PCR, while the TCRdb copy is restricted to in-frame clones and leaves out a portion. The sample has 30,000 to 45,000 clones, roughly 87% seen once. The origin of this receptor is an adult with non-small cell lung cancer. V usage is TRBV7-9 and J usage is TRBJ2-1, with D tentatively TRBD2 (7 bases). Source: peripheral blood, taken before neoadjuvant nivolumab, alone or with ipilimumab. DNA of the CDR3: TGTGCCAGCAGGGGCCGGGACAAGCTCTCGGCGGGAGCTAACAATGAGCAGTTCTTC. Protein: CASRGRDKLSAGANNEQFF.